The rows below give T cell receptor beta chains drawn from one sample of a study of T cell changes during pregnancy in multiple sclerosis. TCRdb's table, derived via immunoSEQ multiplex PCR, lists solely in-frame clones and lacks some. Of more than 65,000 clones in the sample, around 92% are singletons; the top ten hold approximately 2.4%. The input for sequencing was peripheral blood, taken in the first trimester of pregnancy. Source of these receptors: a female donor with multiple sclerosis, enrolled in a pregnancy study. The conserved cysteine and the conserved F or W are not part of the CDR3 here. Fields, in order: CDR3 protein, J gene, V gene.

cdr3_aa: ASSFEGDAF
j_call: TRBJ1-1
v_call: TRBV28

cdr3_aa: ASSLKAGTVNTEAF
j_call: TRBJ1-1
v_call: TRBV27

cdr3_aa: ASSILGQGGNQPQH
j_call: TRBJ1-5
v_call: TRBV19

cdr3_aa: ASNAGPNNEQF
j_call: TRBJ2-1
v_call: TRBV2

cdr3_aa: ASSPPGGLISYEQY
j_call: TRBJ2-7
v_call: TRBV7-9

cdr3_aa: ASSEEGNQETQY
j_call: TRBJ2-5
v_call: TRBV6-1

cdr3_aa: AWSRDSGSGNTIY
j_call: TRBJ1-3
v_call: TRBV30

cdr3_aa: ASSYPERQAKNIQY
j_call: TRBJ2-4
v_call: TRBV7-2

cdr3_aa: ASSFTGQGLRGEQY
j_call: TRBJ2-7
v_call: TRBV28

cdr3_aa: ASRWAGPLDGYT
j_call: TRBJ1-2
v_call: TRBV6-1

cdr3_aa: SAPRQGLAF
j_call: TRBJ1-1
v_call: TRBV20-1

cdr3_aa: AISESLQGGRETQY
j_call: TRBJ2-5
v_call: TRBV10-3

cdr3_aa: ASSLEGRGVSTDTQY
j_call: TRBJ2-3
v_call: TRBV7-6

cdr3_aa: ASSPLQGVGGNTIY
j_call: TRBJ1-3
v_call: TRBV7-8

cdr3_aa: ASSLRRYEQY
j_call: TRBJ2-7
v_call: TRBV28

cdr3_aa: SVRAADNEQF
j_call: TRBJ2-1
v_call: TRBV29-1

cdr3_aa: ASAPELDQPQH
j_call: TRBJ1-5
v_call: TRBV5-1

cdr3_aa: ASSLWGPGQQVNGYT
j_call: TRBJ1-2
v_call: TRBV27

cdr3_aa: ASSPPTGELF
j_call: TRBJ2-2
v_call: TRBV27

cdr3_aa: ASRGNGVGNQPQH
j_call: TRBJ1-5
v_call: TRBV19

cdr3_aa: ASSLGAGGYNEQF
j_call: TRBJ2-1
v_call: TRBV5-5

cdr3_aa: SVEEAGGRSGRGRAKNIQY
j_call: TRBJ2-4
v_call: TRBV29-1

cdr3_aa: ASSPRRAVTPLH
j_call: TRBJ1-6
v_call: TRBV27

cdr3_aa: ASSYSKRDGNTEAF
j_call: TRBJ1-1
v_call: TRBV6-5

cdr3_aa: ASSRTRVMYEQY
j_call: TRBJ2-7
v_call: TRBV6-5

cdr3_aa: AVLRGPGDTQY
j_call: TRBJ2-3
v_call: TRBV6-1

cdr3_aa: ASRTGQGRFNSPLH
j_call: TRBJ1-6
v_call: TRBV5-6

cdr3_aa: ASSPRLAGAYEQY
j_call: TRBJ2-7
v_call: TRBV27

cdr3_aa: ASNSVGRETQY
j_call: TRBJ2-5
v_call: TRBV5-1

cdr3_aa: ASTGLPHYEQY
j_call: TRBJ2-7
v_call: TRBV2

cdr3_aa: ASSTGLAGGAKNIQY
j_call: TRBJ2-4
v_call: TRBV5-4

cdr3_aa: ASTLQGSTDTQY
j_call: TRBJ2-3
v_call: TRBV5-1

cdr3_aa: ASSFAVSPNSPLH
j_call: TRBJ1-6
v_call: TRBV27

cdr3_aa: ASSWTVEAGELF
j_call: TRBJ2-2
v_call: TRBV6-1

cdr3_aa: ASSSDSAVAGELF
j_call: TRBJ2-2
v_call: TRBV7-3

cdr3_aa: ASSLARTGGQETQY
j_call: TRBJ2-5
v_call: TRBV5-1

cdr3_aa: ASSAGGQANEKLF
j_call: TRBJ1-4
v_call: TRBV5-6

cdr3_aa: ASTPRDRGNEQF
j_call: TRBJ2-1
v_call: TRBV19

cdr3_aa: ASSLGGRGTEAF
j_call: TRBJ1-1
v_call: TRBV5-4

cdr3_aa: ASSLTGADYGYT
j_call: TRBJ1-2
v_call: TRBV5-5

cdr3_aa: ASSLPSGGKLF
j_call: TRBJ1-4
v_call: TRBV4-1